This T cell receptor (beta chain) was observed in a study of Ad26.COV2.S vaccination and SARS-CoV-2 variants. Overall study results and limits: Reportedly, after vaccination the spike-specific CD8+ and CD4+ T cell responses displayed substantial breadth. Analyses that measured TCR breadth and depth may have underestimated total T cell responses.

Treatment specified: roughly 19 received Ad26.COV2.S at low or high dose, single or two shots; 5 received placebo; per-sample allocation not given. Day 63 following the first vaccine or placebo injection was when the samples were taken. SARS-CoV-2 spike from the Wuhan strain was encoded by the vaccine, an Ad26 vector. The CDR3 covers 16 residues. Trimming at V came to 4 bases and at J to 5 bases, leaving 11 bases not matched to a gene. Germline CDR1 reads KGHSH; CDR2 reads LQKENI. With respect to this clone: What it recognizes is unknown.

Here immunoSEQ multiplex PCR was the method, and the copy in TCRdb shows in-frame clones only, minus some. The sample lists fewer than 400,000 clones, around 83% seen once, with under 2% in the top ten. The chain carries TRBV18 and TRBJ1-1, with 9 bases aligning to TRBD1. This receptor was identified in a person aged 18-60 years who received the Ad26.COV2.S COVID-19 vaccine or a placebo. This sample comprised peripheral blood, obtained in a trial of Ad26.COV2.S vaccine versus placebo. CDR3 in amino acids: CASSHRLGQGKTEAFF. In DNA, the CDR3 is TGTGCCAGCTCACATCGGCTTGGACAGGGGAAGACTGAAGCTTTCTTT.